This TCR beta chain stems from a study of blood T cells in healthy people across ages. Study summary: Using template switching, researchers captured about one barcoded beta molecule for each two T cells. Study-level findings and limits: CMV status of donors was unknown, possibly confounding expanded clonotype changes.

For every donor, a draw yielded ten milliliters of peripheral blood. Total RNA, at least 6 micrograms per sample, was extracted from PBMCs. This clonotype was counted at least ten times. No antigen is known for it. Germline CDR1 reads ENHRY; CDR2 reads SYGVKD. The CDR3 runs 13 residues. V lost 10 bases to trimming and J lost 9 bases; unmatched junction nucleotides: 12. Primed by a sample-barcoded 5' primer and a J-beta primer mix, a second PCR proceeded for 7 to 11 cycles. TCRdb recomputed calls from the 5' RACE reads with MiXCR, one row per CDR3 protein. Of 1.5 million to 2 million distinct CDR3 sequences listed, roughly 30% were seen once; the top ten hold more than 6%.

The genes are TRBV10-3 and TRBJ2-3; 8 bases are a match to TRBD2. Sequencing used blood. This clonotype was obtained from a woman between 25 and 40 years old in good health. The DNA for the CDR3 is TGTGCCACCCTCTCTAGCGGGTTAGAGACGCAGTATTTT. Its protein product is CATLSSGLETQYF.